Below, 3 T cell receptor beta chains from the same sample are listed, as sequenced in a study of blood T cells in healthy people across ages. PCR was performed a second time for about 7 to 12 cycles using a sample-barcoded 5' primer and a J-beta primer mix. TCRdb re-called the 5' RACE reads through MiXCR, storing one row per CDR3 protein. The sample shows just over 800,000 distinct CDR3 sequences, 60% to 80% of them seen only once. The source material was blood. These receptors were taken from a man younger than 40 in good health.

V usage is TRBV7-2 and J usage is TRBJ2-5, with unresolved D. The assigned J gene may be wrong: the sequence end matches TRBJ2-7 better. Germline V gives CDR1 SGHTA, CDR2 FQGNSA. CDR3 size: 14 residues. The CDR3 region is CASSLEVVAYEQYF. Here the CDR3 DNA reads TGTGCCAGCAGCTTAGAGGTGGTCGCGTACGAGCAGTACTTC.

This sequence joins TRBV14 and TRBJ2-7; 7 nucleotides match TRBD1. The V gene end was trimmed by 4 bases and the J gene end by 2 bases; junction bases not matched to a gene: 5. Germline V gene lookup returns CDR1 SGHDN and CDR2 FVKESK. The CDR3 sequence is 14 residues long. The CDR3: CASSPTGLPYEQYF. CDR3 nucleotides: TGTGCCAGCAGCCCGACAGGGCTCCCCTACGAGCAGTACTTC.

V gene TRBV7-2 combines with J gene TRBJ2-6, with D perhaps matching TRBD1 (6 bases). The CDR3 is 14 amino acids. V gave up 7 bases and J gave up 2 bases, with 9 bases separating them. Germline assignment: CDR1 SGHTA and CDR2 FQGNSA. The CDR3 bases are TGTGCCAGCAAACAGGGAACTGGGGCCAACGTCCTGACTTTC. Translated: CASKQGTGANVLTF.